This TCR beta chain was sequenced in a study of Ad26.COV2.S vaccination and SARS-CoV-2 variants. Study at large: Donor was in the COV1001 Ad26.COV2.S trial arm. Donor got 5x10^10 or 1x10^11 viral particles of Ad26.COV2.S.

Treatment in this sample: over 15 received Ad26.COV2.S at low or high dose, single or two shots; 5 received placebo; per-sample allocation not given. The samples were gathered on day 63 after the first injection of vaccine or placebo. A word on this clone: Its antigen is still unknown.

General study results and limits: Breadth of non-spike TCRs did not differ between vaccinees and placebo recipients. Reportedly, after vaccination the spike-specific CD8+ and CD4+ T cell responses displayed substantial breadth.

The V and J ends lost 3 bases and 0 bases, in that order; junction bases with no gene match: 5. Germline values: CDR1 SNHLY, CDR2 FYNNEI. This CDR3 spans 15 amino acids. Only in-frame clones appear in the TCRdb table, and some are missing; sequencing was by immunoSEQ multiplex PCR. The sample includes 440,000 or so clones, over 80% of them seen just once. The sequences come from peripheral blood, collected in a trial of Ad26.COV2.S vaccine versus placebo. This TCR came from a person aged 18 to 65 who received the Ad26.COV2.S COVID-19 vaccine or a placebo. The chain is built from TRBV2 and TRBJ2-7, with 7 bases aligning to TRBD2. Here the CDR3 DNA reads TGTGCCAGCAGTGACCCGGGGAGGGTCTCCTACGAGCAGTACTTC. This gives the protein CASSDPGRVSYEQYF. The full variable domain, its missing parts supplied by reference TRBV2 and TRBJ2-7, is EPEVTQTPSHQVTQMGQEVILRCVPISNHLYFYWYRQILGQKVEFLVSFYNNEISEKSEIFDDQFSVERPDGSNFTLKIRSTKLEDSAMYFCASSDPGRVSYEQYFGPGTRLTVT.